This T cell receptor (beta chain) appears in the sequencing data of a study of T cell responses to AZD1222 COVID-19 vaccine. General study points: Breadth and depth of Spike-specific TCRs rose after two AZD1222 doses. Only 5 or 6 people who got AZD1222 tested seropositive at baseline.

Data came from immunoSEQ multiplex PCR; TCRdb stores just in-frame clones and leaves some out. The sample contains around 87,000 clones, approximately 90% of which appear only once. This CDR3 region has 15 residues. With 4 bases removed from V and 4 bases from J, the gap between germline ends came to 16 bases. Germline loops: CDR1 MDHEN, CDR2 SYDVKM. In the case of this clone: Its antigen is currently unknown.

The receptor's source is an adult in good health. The specimen comprised peripheral blood, sampled on day 0 of AZD1222 vaccination. V gene TRBV28 combines with J gene TRBJ1-2; D is ambiguous. The DNA of the CDR3 is TGTGCCAGCAGTTCGGGCAGGCTCTCCCGCTATGGCTACACCTTC. It specifies CASSSGRLSRYGYTF.